The sequence of this TCR beta chain was determined in a study of CD8 T cells in ankylosing spondylitis. Whole-study results and caveats: The study looked at matched synovial fluid samples from ankylosing spondylitis patients. Disease-linked clones were reported to be significantly enriched there. Apparently characteristic of ankylosing spondylitis blood was a TCR beta motif (about 8 highly homologous variants).

Each CDR3 protein is one row after TCRdb ran MiXCR on the 5' RACE reads. The data contain around 320,000 distinct CDR3 sequences, about a fifth of them singletons. In the case of this clonotype: Its antigen remains unidentified.

V lost 3 bases to trimming and J lost 5 bases; unmatched junction nucleotides: 10. CDR1 and CDR2 (germline): DFQATT, SNEGSKA (reference sequence). CDR3 length equals 15 residues. The sample comprised blood, either unsorted or a sorted T cell fraction (not recorded which). The receptor was isolated from a female donor with ankylosing spondylitis or in good health (not recorded which). V and J are TRBV20-1 and TRBJ2-1; TRBD2 matches 7 bases. The CDR3 spells CSASQFGGWDNEQFF. In nucleotides, the CDR3 is TGCAGTGCTAGTCAGTTCGGGGGGTGGGACAATGAGCAGTTCTTC.